Listed here are 21 T cell receptor beta chains from one sample, sequenced in a study of blood T cell repertoires in COVID-19. Repertoires were generated with immunoSEQ multiplex PCR, while TCRdb's copy carries only in-frame clones and drops some. The data show about 130,000 clones, with roughly 80% seen just once and roughly 5.1% held by the top ten. The sequenced sample consisted of peripheral blood. The receptors come from a woman aged 70-85 years with COVID-19, enrolled during active disease.

The chain recombines TRBV7-8 with TRBJ2-5; 14 bases map to TRBD2. The germline V gene has CDR1 SGHVS and CDR2 FQNEAQ. Unmatched junction bases numbered 7, after V lost 5 bases and J lost 5 bases. This CDR3 contains 16 residues. Written as DNA, the CDR3 is TGTGCCAGCAGCCCGACTAGCGGGGGGGGCTTGGAGACCCAGTACTTC. It specifies CASSPTSGGGLETQYF.

For the CDR3, the DNA is TGTGCCAGCAGCGCGGACGGGAGAAGCTCCTACGAGCAGTACTTC. It specifies CASSADGRSSYEQYF. The V gene is TRBV6-5, the J gene TRBJ2-7; TRBD2 is a possible D gene (6 bases). Between the trimmed V and J ends, which lost 6 bases and 0 bases, there was a span of 15 bases. The CDR3 extends over 15 amino acids. Germline V gives CDR1 MNHEY, CDR2 SVGAGI.

V is TRBV6-2 or TRBV6-3 and J is TRBJ1-4, with 7 nucleotides matching TRBD1. V was pared by 5 bases and J by 5 bases, with 5 bases of the junction left unmatched. Per germline, CDR1 MNHEY and CDR2 SVGEGT. The CDR3 has 14 residues. The CDR3 nucleotides are TGTGCCAGCAGTCCGACAGGGCCGAATGAAAAACTGTTTTTT. Its translation: CASSPTGPNEKLFF.

The chain recombines TRBV5-6 with TRBJ2-3; no clear D. Per the germline V gene, CDR1 is SGHDT and CDR2 is YYEEEE. CDR3 length: 14 residues. V lost 1 base and J 6 bases, leaving 12 bases between the germline ends. The chain's CDR3 is CASSLWAGGDTQYF. CDR3 DNA sequence: TGTGCCAGCAGCTTGTGGGCCGGTGGGGATACGCAGTATTTT.

The chain uses TRBV9 and TRBJ2-1, with 8 bases fitting TRBD1. The ends lost 5 bases at V and 7 bases at J; junction bases unmatched: 5. This CDR3 comprises 13 residues. CDR1 is SGDLS and CDR2 is YYNGEE in the germline V gene. This chain's CDR3 is CASSLQGVNEQFF. Written as DNA, the CDR3 is TGTGCCAGCAGTTTACAGGGGGTGAATGAGCAGTTCTTC.

This clone was picked up one time. The V gene is TRBV6-5, the J gene TRBJ1-4; D remains unclear. The CDR3 runs 13 residues. Germline-derived CDR1 and CDR2 are MNHEY and SVGAGI. V lost 7 bases and J lost 7, with 13 bases in between. The CDR3 DNA reads as TGTGCCAGCACCTCGGCGGGTAGTGAAAAACTGTTTTTT. It is translated as CASTSAGSEKLFF.

The chain recombines TRBV3-1 (or the pseudogene TRBV3-2) with TRBJ2-5, with 9 bases matching TRBD1. The ends lost 4 bases at V and 1 base at J; junction bases unmatched: 7. This CDR3 has 16 residues. Per the germline V gene, CDR1 is LGHDT and CDR2 is YNNKEL (reference sequence). This chain's CDR3 is CASSRSGTGPQETQYF. CDR3 bases: TGTGCCAGCAGCCGTTCAGGGACAGGGCCCCAAGAGACCCAGTACTTC.

The chain employs TRBV29-1 and TRBJ2-3; 9 bases are a match to TRBD2. The CDR3 spans 15 residues. The V gene's germline CDR1 is SQVTM and CDR2 ANQGSEA. V was clipped by 2 bases and J by 4 bases; unmatched bases: 7. The CDR3 DNA reads as TGCAGCGTTGAATGGAGTAGCGGGGGCCCAGATACGCAGTATTTT. This sequence encodes CSVEWSSGGPDTQYF.

The sample holds one count of this clone. The chain employs TRBV7-2 and TRBJ1-2; D might be TRBD1 (5 bases). CDR1 and CDR2 (germline): SGHTA, FQGNSA. Trimming cost V 6 bases and J 4 bases, with 9 bases left between them. This CDR3 spans 12 amino acids. The CDR3 DNA is TGTGCCAGCAGGCAGGGAAGCTATGGCTACACCTTC. Encoded protein: CASRQGSYGYTF.

The genes are TRBV18 and TRBJ1-3, with TRBD1 matching over 10 bases. The CDR3 is made up of 16 amino acids. V shed 5 bases and J 0 bases; nucleotides not matched to a gene: 4. Germline CDR1 is KGHSH and CDR2 is LQKENI. The CDR3: CASSAGQGNSGNTIYF. The CDR3 nucleotides are TGTGCCAGCTCAGCGGGACAGGGGAACTCTGGAAACACCATATATTTT.

The V call is TRBV6-1, the J call TRBJ1-3; 7 bases map to TRBD1. This CDR3 spans 19 amino acids. V shed 0 bases and J 2 bases; nucleotides not matched to a gene: 13. Germline loops: CDR1 MNHNS, CDR2 SASEGT. CDR3 nucleotides: TGTGCCAGCAGTGAAGCCCGAGACAGGGTCTTCCCGCCTGGAAACACCATATATTTT. Translation: CASSEARDRVFPPGNTIYF.

The genes are TRBV29-1 and TRBJ2-7; 7 bases fit TRBD1. Germline V gene sequence: CDR1 SQVTM, CDR2 ANQGSEA. This CDR3 contains 17 residues. The trim removed 4 bases at V and 2 bases at J, leaving 17 bases unmatched. This CDR3 reads CSVVRLVTGVTPYEQYF. In DNA form, the CDR3 reads TGCAGCGTTGTTCGGTTAGTAACAGGGGTCACACCCTACGAGCAGTACTTC.

CDR3 residues: CSVPRGAGANVLTF. CDR3 in DNA: TGCAGCGTTCCGCGGGGCGCTGGGGCCAACGTCCTGACTTTC. This sequence joins TRBV29-1 and TRBJ2-6, with D possibly TRBD2 on 6 matching bases. V was trimmed by 5 bases and J by 2 bases, leaving 10 bases between them. The CDR3 is 14 amino acids. Germline CDR1 is SQVTM and CDR2 is ANQGSEA. The entire variable domain, with the rest obtained from reference TRBV29-1 and TRBJ2-6, is as follows: SAVISQKPSRDICQRGTSLTIQCQVDSQVTMMFWYRQQPGQSLTLIATANQGSEATYESGFVIDKFPISRPNLTFSTLTVSNMSPEDSSIYLCSVPRGAGANVLTFGAGSRLTVL.

The J gene is TRBJ1-1, the V gene TRBV11-1; 9 positions agree with TRBD1. Germline V gives CDR1 SGHAT, CDR2 FQDESV (reference sequence). The CDR3 is made up of 13 amino acids. The trim removed 5 bases at V and 6 bases at J, leaving 4 bases unmatched. As DNA, the CDR3 is TGTGCCAGCAGCCAGGACAGGGGAGCTGAAGCTTTCTTT. This gives the protein CASSQDRGAEAFF.

CDR3 sequence reads: CASSYAPGGANQPQHF. The CDR3 DNA sequence: TGTGCCAGCAGTTACGCCCCCGGGGGAGCCAATCAGCCCCAGCATTTT. The chain recombines TRBV6-6 with TRBJ1-5; TRBD1 might be the D (5 bases). CDR1 is MNHNY and CDR2 is SVGAGI in the germline V gene (reference sequence). With 2 bases removed from V and 3 bases from J, the gap between germline ends came to 14 bases. The length of the CDR3 is 16 residues.

The CDR3 sequence: CASSATAGYGYTF. CDR3 coding DNA: TGTGCCAGCAGCGCCACGGCGGGCTATGGCTACACCTTC. The gene calls are TRBV9 and TRBJ1-2, with D uncertain. V was clipped by 3 bases and J by 4 bases, with 10 bases between them. Germline values: CDR1 SGDLS, CDR2 YYNGEE. The CDR3 is 13 residues long.

The CDR3 reads CAWVAPRGIGGNTIYF. CDR3 in DNA: TGTGCCTGGGTGGCGCCACGGGGGATTGGAGGAAACACCATATATTTT. The chain is built from TRBV30 and TRBJ1-3; D is perhaps TRBD1 (5 bases). The CDR3 consists of 16 residues. CDR1 and CDR2 (germline): GTSNPN, SVGIG (reference sequence). V was shortened by 5 bases and J by 4 bases, with 21 bases between the two germline ends. The full variable domain, in which reference TRBV30 and TRBJ1-3 provide the parts outside the CDR3, is SQTIHQWPATLVQPVGSPLSLECTVEGTSNPNLYWYRQAAGRGLQLLFYSVGIGQISSEVPQNLSASRPQDRQFILSSKKLLLSDSGFYLCAWVAPRGIGGNTIYFGEGSWLTVV.

The CDR3 DNA is TGCAGCGCCTGGACTAGCGGGGGGAAAAATGAGCAGTTCTTC. It encodes CSAWTSGGKNEQFF. The rearrangement links TRBV29-1 to TRBJ2-1; 14 bases fit TRBD2. Per the germline V gene, CDR1 is SQVTM and CDR2 is ANQGSEA. The V gene end was trimmed by 7 bases and the J gene end by 7 bases; junction bases not matched to a gene: 6. CDR3 size: 14 residues.

The CDR3 is CASSRKVAGGPGTGELFF. The CDR3 coding sequence is TGTGCCAGCAGTAGAAAGGTAGCGGGGGGGCCGGGCACCGGGGAGCTGTTTTTT. This chain links TRBV27 with TRBJ2-2; 11 bases fit TRBD2. This CDR3 contains 18 residues. J gave up 4 bases and V 5 bases, and 12 bases lay outside the gene matches. The germline V gene encodes CDR1 MNHEY and CDR2 SMNVEV (reference sequence).

The V and J genes are TRBV28 and TRBJ1-2; 10 nucleotides line up with TRBD1. CDR3 length: 17 amino acids. Germline CDR1 is MDHEN and CDR2 is SYDVKM. The V and J ends lost 6 bases and 0 bases, in that order; junction bases with no gene match: 10. CDR3 coding DNA: TGTGCCAGCAGCCCGGGACAGGGGTTTCGAGCTAACTATGGCTACACCTTC. Amino acid sequence: CASSPGQGFRANYGYTF.

This clone was observed a single time. The gene calls are TRBV30 and TRBJ1-6; 9 bases are shared with TRBD1. CDR3 size: 15 residues. Germline CDR1 is GTSNPN and CDR2 is SVGIG (reference sequence). J lost 7 bases, V lost 3 bases, and 7 bases had no gene match. The CDR3 coding sequence is TGTGCCTGGAGCTCCTTACAGGGGGCGAATTCACCCCTCCACTTT. Amino acids: CAWSSLQGANSPLHF.